The 25 T cell receptor beta chains reported below all come from one sample, sequenced in a study of T cell responses to AZD1222 COVID-19 vaccine (dated by TCRdb to the early 2020s). Receptor libraries were prepared by the immunoSEQ multiplex PCR assay. What TCRdb holds here is the immuneACCESS table cut down to in-frame rearrangements. Part of the clones is not present; checked against another copy, under half of the missing clones reflect an unresolved V gene, and the others are unexplained. The sample contains about 94,000 clones, 75% to 90% of them found a single time. The ten largest clones represent more than 4% of the sample. According to the study, the label for this sample's time point signals: about 28 days (+/-7) after the second vaccine dose. The sample here was peripheral blood, taken 28 days after the second AZD1222 dose. Receptors were obtained from an adult who received the AZD1222 COVID-19 vaccine.

The chain joins TRBV5-1 to TRBJ1-6; 10 positions match TRBD1. The V gene's germline CDR1 is SGHRS and CDR2 YFSETQ. The CDR3 is 15 amino acids. J was trimmed by 10 bases and V by 4 bases; bases with no gene match: 8. The CDR3, as DNA: TGCGCCAGCAGCCCCGATGGACAGGGGGGATCACCCCTCCACTTT. This sequence encodes CASSPDGQGGSPLHF.

The CDR3 DNA sequence: TGTGCCAGCAGTTATTTCCAGGAGTCGACCCCCTTCTTC. It translates to CASSYFQESTPFF. The chain couples TRBV6-2 or TRBV6-3 to TRBJ2-1; D ambiguous. V lost 3 bases to trimming and J lost 16 bases, with 19 bases between them. The CDR3 covers 13 residues. Germline CDR1 reads MNHEY; CDR2 reads SVGEGT.

This clone has more than one count but fewer than ten. The rearrangement joins TRBV5-1 to TRBJ2-2, with 12 bases fitting TRBD2. CDR3 length: 17 amino acids. In germline, CDR1 is SGHRS, CDR2 YFSETQ. Germline trimming cut 4 bases from V and 2 bases from J; bases unmatched to any gene: 6. As DNA, the CDR3 is TGCGCCAGCAGCCAGGGACTAGCGGGCGTCAACACCGGGGAGCTGTTTTTT. Protein sequence: CASSQGLAGVNTGELFF.

This chain connects TRBV30 to TRBJ2-5, with D perhaps being TRBD1 or TRBD2 (5 bases each). V gave up 2 bases and J gave up 3 bases, with 19 bases separating them. This CDR3 region has 16 residues. The germline V gene encodes CDR1 GTSNPN and CDR2 SVGIG (reference sequence). CDR3 sequence: CAWSTAGRGNKETQYF. CDR3 DNA sequence: TGTGCCTGGAGTACGGCCGGTCGGGGCAATAAAGAGACCCAGTACTTC.

This chain connects TRBV19 to TRBJ1-1; perhaps TRBD1 as D (5 bases). The CDR3 is 13 residues long. V was shortened by 1 base and J by 6 bases, with 9 bases between the two germline ends. Germline assignment: CDR1 LNHDA and CDR2 SQIVND (reference sequence). The CDR3 loop is CASSIAEGAEAFF. The CDR3 DNA sequence: TGTGCCAGTAGTATAGCAGAAGGGGCTGAAGCTTTCTTT.

The rearrangement uses TRBV6-4 and TRBJ1-1; D uncertain. V gave up 7 bases and J gave up 0 bases, with 9 bases separating them. Germline V gives CDR1 MRHNA, CDR2 SNTAGT. The CDR3 is made up of 13 amino acids. The CDR3 is CASIPRLNTEAFF. The CDR3 DNA follows: TGTGCCAGCATCCCCAGACTGAACACTGAAGCTTTCTTT.

The chain couples TRBV19 to TRBJ2-1; 13 nucleotides match TRBD2. J gave up 0 bases and V 0 bases, and 2 bases lay outside the gene matches. CDR1 is LNHDA, CDR2 SQIVND, per germline (reference sequence). CDR3 length: 18 residues. The CDR3, as DNA: TGTGCCAGTAGTATAGATCGGACTAGCGGGGGCTCCTACAATGAGCAGTTCTTC. Translating it yields CASSIDRTSGGSYNEQFF. The full variable domain, with the rest looked up from reference TRBV19 and TRBJ2-1, is DGGITQSPKYLFRKEGQNVTLSCEQNLNHDAMYWYRQDPGQGLRLIYYSQIVNDFQKGDIAEGYSVSREKKESFPLTVTSAQKNPTAFYLCASSIDRTSGGSYNEQFFGPGTRLTVL.

J is TRBJ2-1 and V is TRBV11-2; 7 positions match TRBD2. The CDR3 extends over 14 amino acids. Trimming took 5 bases from V and 13 from J; bases not matched to a gene: 14. Germline CDR1 is SGHAT and CDR2 is FQNNGV. CDR3 protein: CASSPSASGTQQFF. As DNA, the CDR3 is TGTGCCAGCAGCCCCTCGGCTAGCGGCACACAACAGTTCTTC.

This chain joins TRBV18 and TRBJ2-5; D unresolved. The length of the CDR3 is 13 residues. Germline V CDR1 and CDR2: KGHSH, LQKENI. V lost 1 base, J lost 5 bases, and 8 bases lay in between. CDR3 bases: TGTGCCAGCTCACCACGAGTTTTGGAGACCCAGTACTTC. This codes for CASSPRVLETQYF.

The chain carries TRBV3-1 (or the pseudogene TRBV3-2) and TRBJ1-2; D uncertain. CDR1 is LGHDT and CDR2 is YNNKEL in the germline V gene (reference sequence). Trimming cost V 0 bases and J 7 bases, with 12 bases left between them. The length of the CDR3 is 14 residues. The DNA for the CDR3 is TGTGCCAGCAGCCAAGATCCGGTATTCCCTGGCTACACCTTC. This gives the protein CASSQDPVFPGYTF.

The chain employs TRBV18 and TRBJ1-6; tentatively, D is TRBD1 (5 bases). The CDR3 runs to 14 residues. The V gene's germline CDR1 is KGHSH and CDR2 LQKENI. The ends were cut back, 6 bases at V and 6 bases at J, with 12 bases in the middle. The CDR3, as DNA: TGTGCCAGCTCTCACCGGGACTCTAATTCACCCCTCCACTTT. Protein product: CASSHRDSNSPLHF.

V gene TRBV14 combines with J gene TRBJ2-1; 14 positions agree with TRBD2. The CDR3 sequence is 17 residues long. V lost 1 base and J lost 6; bases outside the gene matches: 5. CDR1 is SGHDN and CDR2 is FVKESK in the germline V gene. The CDR3 coding sequence is TGTGCCAGCAGCCAAGCCAGGACTAGCGGGAGGATCAATGAGCAGTTCTTC. Translated: CASSQARTSGRINEQFF.

The chain carries TRBV10-3 and TRBJ1-3, with 9 bases identical to TRBD1. The V gene's germline CDR1 is ENHRY and CDR2 SYGVKD. V lost 2 bases to trimming and J lost 2 bases; unmatched junction nucleotides: 4. There are 16 residues in the CDR3. The CDR3 DNA reads TGTGCCATCAGTGAGCAAAGACAGGGGGCTGGAAACACCATATATTTT. Translated: CAISEQRQGAGNTIYF.

The chain joins TRBV7-2 to TRBJ1-2, with D possibly TRBD1 on 5 matching bases. The CDR3 runs 15 residues. V dropped 2 bases and J dropped 3 bases, with 13 bases sitting between them. Germline values: CDR1 SGHTA, CDR2 FQGNSA. CDR3 amino acids: CASSLHLARDYGYTF. As DNA, the CDR3 is TGTGCCAGCAGCTTACATTTGGCCAGGGACTATGGCTACACCTTC.

V and J are TRBV5-1 and TRBJ2-1, with 7 bases matching TRBD2. V dropped 4 bases and J dropped 0; count of bases not matched to a gene: 1. Per germline, CDR1 SGHRS and CDR2 YFSETQ. This CDR3 has 14 residues. Written as DNA, the CDR3 is TGCGCCAGCAGCACGGGGGGCTCCTACAATGAGCAGTTCTTC. It translates to CASSTGGSYNEQFF.

V gene TRBV6-5 combines with J gene TRBJ2-5; D is unclear. This CDR3 has 16 residues. Germline loops: CDR1 MNHEY, CDR2 SVGAGI. The V gene lost 4 bases and the J gene lost 2 bases, with 17 bases spanning the gap. This CDR3 is CASSSSPRADQETQYF. The CDR3 bases are TGTGCCAGCAGTTCCTCCCCCCGGGCTGATCAAGAGACCCAGTACTTC.

The chain couples TRBV5-1 to TRBJ1-1; 8 nucleotides agree with TRBD1. The CDR3 covers 15 residues. The J segment lost 1 base and the V segment lost 0 bases, leaving 2 bases of the junction unmatched. From germline, CDR1 is SGHRS and CDR2 YFSETQ. CDR3 loop: CASSLGQGTNTEAFF. DNA of the CDR3: TGCGCCAGCAGCTTGGGACAGGGGACGAACACTGAAGCTTTCTTT.

Here the CDR3 reads CASTLDRVGQYF. CDR3 nucleotide sequence: TGTGCCAGCACCCTGGACAGGGTAGGGCAGTACTTC. This rearrangement joins TRBV12-3 or TRBV12-4 to TRBJ2-7; TRBD1 agrees at 8 bases. The CDR3 sequence is 12 residues long. V shed 7 bases, J shed 9 bases, and the junction held 8 bases outside the gene matches.

As DNA, the CDR3 is TGCGCCAGCAGCCCGGGACAGGGAGGCTCTGTAGCTTTCTTT. Its translation: CASSPGQGGSVAFF. The V call is TRBV5-1, the J call TRBJ1-1; 9 bases fit TRBD1. CDR3 length equals 14 residues. Germline assignment: CDR1 SGHRS and CDR2 YFSETQ. The J segment lost 10 bases and the V segment lost 4 bases, leaving 11 bases of the junction unmatched.

The chain combines TRBV7-3 with TRBJ2-3; 7 positions agree with TRBD2. Germline V gene data show CDR1 as SGHTA and CDR2 as FQGTGA. This CDR3 is built from 15 residues. V lost 1 base and J lost 0; bases outside the gene matches: 1. CDR3 nucleotide sequence: TGTGCCAGCAGCTTAAGCGGGGGTAGCACAGATACGCAGTATTTT. The encoded protein is CASSLSGGSTDTQYF.

V and J are TRBV18 and TRBJ2-5; the D is unclear. Germline V gene data show CDR1 as KGHSH and CDR2 as LQKENI. V lost 0 bases and J 1 base, leaving 6 bases between the germline ends. The CDR3 has 14 amino acids. The CDR3, as DNA: TGTGCCAGCTCACCACCCTCCTTCCAAGAGACCCAGTACTTC. Its protein is CASSPPSFQETQYF.

The chain combines TRBV5-4 with TRBJ1-2, with 9 bases matching TRBD1. The CDR3 totals 16 residues. V lost 0 bases, J lost 4 bases, and 7 bases stayed unmatched. Germline CDR1 and CDR2: SGHNT and YYREEE (reference sequence). CDR3 sequence reads: CASSLAGTGSLYGYTF. In DNA form, the CDR3 reads TGTGCCAGCAGCTTGGCAGGGACAGGGAGCCTCTATGGCTACACCTTC.

The V gene is TRBV28, the J gene TRBJ2-5; no definite D call. The germline V gene encodes CDR1 MDHEN and CDR2 SYDVKM. The CDR3 runs 18 residues. The V end was cut by 7 bases, the J end by 2 bases, with 26 bases between. The DNA of the CDR3 is TGTGCCAGCACCGGGTTTGGCGGATTCTCAGTCCGACAAGAGACCCAGTACTTC. Encoded protein: CASTGFGGFSVRQETQYF.

Worth noting for this clone: One end of the junction does not line up with germline, which may come from a read error. The chain is built from TRBV7-3 and TRBJ1-1; D is undetermined. This CDR3 spans 14 amino acids. Germline assignment: CDR1 SGHTA and CDR2 FQGTGA. CDR3: CASSFGPGNIEAFF. The CDR3 region has the DNA TGTGCCAGCAGCTTCGGCCCGGGGAACATTGAAGCTTTCTTT.

This sequence joins TRBV30 and TRBJ1-2; no reliable D call. The CDR3 is made up of 14 amino acids. Per germline, CDR1 GTSNPN and CDR2 SVGIG (reference sequence). V lost 0 bases, J lost 0 bases, and 8 bases lay in between. CDR3 nucleotide sequence: TGTGCCTGGAGTGTGGTGGCCGCTAACTATGGCTACACCTTC. This codes for CAWSVVAANYGYTF.